Below, 20 T cell receptor beta chains from the same sample are listed, as sequenced in a study of T cells in women clearing cervical HPV infection. TCRdb's table, derived via immunoSEQ multiplex PCR, lists solely in-frame clones and lacks some. The sample's table shows around 39,000 clones. The specimen was blood buffy coat. The receptors derive from a woman between 18 and 69 years old with a cervical HPV16 infection that either progressed to CIN3+ or cleared (not recorded which).

With regard to this clone: The sequence runs out 3 residues before the end of the CDR3; the remainder is reconstructed from the germline J gene. V and J are TRBV11-2 and TRBJ2-2, with 10 nucleotides matching TRBD2. Germline V lookup: CDR1 SGHAT, CDR2 FQNNGV. The CDR3 spans 14 residues. Trimming cost V 4 bases and J 9 bases; bases outside gene matches: 5. The CDR3 is CASSSLAGGRELFF. CDR3 DNA (partial): TGTGCCAGCAGCTCCTTAGCGGGAGGAAGGGAG.

In regard to this clone: Read coverage stops 3 residues before the CDR3 terminus; the germline J gene supplies the remainder. J is TRBJ2-3 and V is TRBV30; possibly TRBD2 for D (5 bases). This CDR3 region has 13 residues. From germline, CDR1 is GTSNPN and CDR2 SVGIG (reference sequence). V shed 0 bases and J shed 1 base, with 5 bases lying between them. This chain's CDR3 is CAWSVGGTDTQYF. Partial CDR3 DNA: TGTGCCTGGAGTGTCGGGGGCACAGATACG.

The sequenced part of the CDR3 DNA is TGTGCCAGCAGTTTTATGGAGCGCACTGAA. Protein: CASSFMERTE. The entire CDR3 is CASSFMERTEAFF. The genes are TRBV7-9 and TRBJ1-1; D not resolved. Read sequence stops 3 residues before the CDR3 end, and the germline J gene provides the missing end. The V end lost 6 bases, the J end lost 4 bases, and 12 bases lay between the germline ends. The CDR3 is 13 residues long. CDR1 and CDR2 (germline): SEHNR, FQNEAQ (reference sequence).

Regarding this clone: The CDR3 goes on 3 residues after the read ends, and that part is filled in from the germline J gene. The V and J genes are TRBV5-1 and TRBJ2-1, with 11 bases identical to TRBD1. The CDR3 has 15 amino acids. Trimming at V came to 1 base and at J to 7 bases, leaving 4 bases not matched to a gene. Per the germline V gene, CDR1 is SGHRS and CDR2 is YFSETQ. CDR3 DNA (partial): TGCGCCAGCAGCTTGAGGACAGGGGGCCGGAATGAG. It encodes CASSLRTGGRNE. The complete CDR3 sequence is CASSLRTGGRNEQFF. The variable domain in full, completed from reference TRBV5-1 and TRBJ2-1, reads KAGVTQTPRYLIKTRGQQVTLSCSPISGHRSVSWYQQTPGQGLQFLFEYFSETQRNKGNFPGRFSGRQFSNSRSEMNVSTLELGDSALYLCASSLRTGGRNEQFFGPGTRLTVL.

On this clone: The read terminates 3 residues ahead of where the CDR3 ends, so the germline J gene completes it. V gene TRBV30 combines with J gene TRBJ2-3, with D possibly matching TRBD1 (6 bases). The CDR3 is 13 residues long. Germline V lookup: CDR1 GTSNPN, CDR2 SVGIG (reference sequence). Incomplete CDR3 DNA: TGTGCCTGGAGAATACAGGGTCTAGGGACG. It codes for CAWRIQGLGT. The full CDR3 sequence reads CAWRIQGLGTQYF.

Comment on this clone: The read finishes 3 residues shy of the CDR3 end, and the germline J gene is used to complete it. The chain couples TRBV12-3 or TRBV12-4 to TRBJ2-7; 13 positions match TRBD2. The CDR3 contains 15 residues. Trimming took 6 bases from V and 5 from J; bases not matched to a gene: 7. CDR3 DNA (partial): TGTGCCAGCAGGCCTGGGACTAGCGGGAAAGACGAG. Residues: CASRPGTSGKDE. In full, the CDR3 reads CASRPGTSGKDEQYF.

About this clone itself: The observed sequence ends 3 residues before the CDR3 terminus, with the missing tail filled in from the germline J gene. The V call is TRBV2, the J call TRBJ2-5; 10 positions match TRBD2. Trimming at V came to 6 bases and at J to 3 bases, leaving 7 bases not matched to a gene. The germline V gene encodes CDR1 SNHLY and CDR2 FYNNEI. The CDR3 has 15 residues. CDR3 region: CASSEGLAREETQYF. CDR3 bases read: TGTGCCAGCAGCGAGGGACTAGCGAGAGAAGAGACC.

On this clone itself: The read halts 3 residues ahead of the CDR3 end, with the missing end drawn from the germline J gene. The chain combines TRBV20-1 with TRBJ1-1; possibly TRBD1 for D (6 bases). The CDR3 is 14 amino acids. Germline loops: CDR1 DFQATT, CDR2 SNEGSKA (reference sequence). Trimming left V 6 bases short and J 4 bases short, with 18 bases between. CDR3 protein: CSAPSISGATEAFF. Partial CDR3 DNA: TGCAGTGCCCCGTCGATCTCAGGGGCCACTGAA.

Turning to this clone: The CDR3 end falls 3 residues outside the read, so it is completed with the germline J gene. The V call is TRBV7-9, the J call TRBJ1-2; the D gene is possibly TRBD1 (5 bases). CDR3 length: 15 residues. Germline values: CDR1 SEHNR, CDR2 FQNEAQ (reference sequence). Partial CDR3 DNA: TGTGCCAGCAGCTTCTCACTAGCGGGACCTTACGAC. It specifies CASSFSLAGPYD. The entire CDR3 protein is CASSFSLAGPYDYTF.

Concerning this clone: The read stops 3 residues short of the end of the CDR3; the missing end is completed from the germline J gene. The rearrangement uses TRBV30 and TRBJ2-1; D possibly corresponds to TRBD2 (5 bases). V gave up 5 bases and J gave up 9 bases, with 14 bases separating them. The CDR3 length is 12 residues. The germline CDR1 and CDR2 sequences are GTSNPN and SVGIG (reference sequence). The CDR3: CAWGPGVREQFF. CDR3 DNA (partial): TGTGCCTGGGGTCCCGGGGTCCGTGAG. The full variable domain, rest sourced from reference TRBV30 and TRBJ2-1, is SQTIHQWPATLVQPVGSPLSLECTVEGTSNPNLYWYRQAAGRGLQLLFYSVGIGQISSEVPQNLSASRPQDRQFILSSKKLLLSDSGFYLCAWGPGVREQFFGPGTRLTVL.

A remark on this clone: The read falls 3 residues short of the CDR3 end, and the missing part is taken from the germline J gene. The chain has TRBV7-6 and TRBJ1-2; unclear D gene. The CDR3 contains 14 residues. Germline CDR1 reads SGHVS; CDR2 reads FNYEAQ. The CDR3 loop is CASSLGSLTRTYTF. CDR3 DNA, as far as it was read: TGTGCCAGCAGCTTAGGAAGTCTAACCCGTACC. Full variable domain (missing parts from reference TRBV7-6 and TRBJ1-2): GAGVSQSPRYKVTKRGQDVALRCDPISGHVSLYWYRQALGQGPEFLTYFNYEAQQDKSGLPNDRFSAERPEGSISTLTIQRTEQRDSAMYRCASSLGSLTRTYTFGSGTRLTVV.

Comments on this clone: The read terminates 3 residues ahead of where the CDR3 ends, so the germline J gene completes it. The V and J genes are TRBV28 and TRBJ1-1; D call uncertain. Trimming cost V 2 bases and J 0 bases, with 4 bases left between them. Per the germline V gene, CDR1 is MDHEN and CDR2 is SYDVKM. CDR3 length: 13 amino acids. CDR3 DNA (partial): TGTGCCAGCAGTTTAGTATTGAACACTGAA. The encoded protein is CASSLVLNTE. The CDR3 in full is CASSLVLNTEAFF.

As concerns this clone: The CDR3 end falls 3 residues outside the read, so it is completed with the germline J gene. The chain is built from TRBV13 and TRBJ2-4; 7 bases match TRBD1. This CDR3 has 12 amino acids. CDR1 is PRHDT, CDR2 FYEKMQ, per germline (reference sequence). The CDR3 bases that were read are TGTGCCAGCAGCCTACAGGGGTCGGGT. Translating gives CASSLQGSG. The entire CDR3 is CASSLQGSGQYF.

The CDR3 protein is CASSIGGTGTDTYTF. CDR3 bases read: TGTGCCAGTAGTATAGGTGGGACAGGGACAGATACC. V gene TRBV19 combines with J gene TRBJ1-2; TRBD1 matches 9 bases. The read finishes 3 residues shy of the CDR3 end, and the germline J gene is used to complete it. This CDR3 comprises 15 residues. Germline V gene data show CDR1 as LNHDA and CDR2 as SQIVND (reference sequence).

Worth noting for this clone: With the read ending 3 residues before the CDR3 end, the germline J gene is used to fill in that end. The V call is TRBV6-1, the J call TRBJ2-4; no clear D. V lost 2 bases, J lost 0 bases, and 11 bases lay in between. Germline CDR1 reads MNHNS; CDR2 reads SASEGT. CDR3 length: 16 residues. CDR3 amino acids: CASSEYNRVAKNIQYF. CDR3 DNA (partial): TGTGCCAGCAGTGAATACAACCGGGTAGCCAAAAACATT.

Remarks on this clone: The CDR3 end falls 3 residues outside the read, so it is completed with the germline J gene. The sample has other DNA sequences that encode this CDR3 too. The V gene is TRBV19, the J gene TRBJ1-3; TRBD1 agrees at 9 bases. The CDR3 totals 14 residues. CDR1 LNHDA and CDR2 SQIVND come from the germline V gene (reference sequence). The CDR3 spells CASSPGPGTGTIYF. The covered CDR3 bases are TGTGCCAGTAGTCCCGGTCCCGGGACAGGGACC.

Turning to this clone: The CDR3 extends 3 residues past the end of the read, so its final part is completed from the germline J gene. The chain is built from TRBV20-1 and TRBJ1-5, with D hard to call. The V gene's germline CDR1 is DFQATT and CDR2 SNEGSKA (reference sequence). The CDR3 is made up of 15 amino acids. The germline V and J ends were trimmed by 0 bases and 0 bases, with 9 bases remaining between them. The sequenced CDR3 bases are TGCAGTGCTAGAGATGGAACAGCTAGCAATCAGCCC. Translation: CSARDGTASNQP. The whole CDR3 sequence reads CSARDGTASNQPQHF.

Comment on this clone: From the germline J gene comes the end of the CDR3, since the read stops 3 residues before it. The J gene is TRBJ2-1, the V gene TRBV5-1; 7 bases are a match to TRBD2. V trimming: 7 bases; J trimming: 1 base; junction bases outside the gene matches: 11. The CDR3 loop spans 16 amino acids. The germline V gene has CDR1 SGHRS and CDR2 YFSETQ. The CDR3 bases that were read are TGCGCCAGCCGCCGACAAAGCGGGACTTCCTACAATGAG. Amino acids: CASRRQSGTSYNE. The entire CDR3 reads CASRRQSGTSYNEQFF.

About this clone: The CDR3 end lies 3 residues beyond the end of the read and is filled in from the germline J gene. The chain links TRBV19 to TRBJ1-1; D is unclear. The V end lost 2 bases, the J end lost 6 bases, and 10 bases lay between the germline ends. From germline, CDR1 is LNHDA and CDR2 SQIVND (reference sequence). CDR3 length equals 13 residues. CDR3 DNA (partial): TGTGCCAGTAGTATACTTGGGCAGCCTGAA. It encodes CASSILGQPE. The entire CDR3 sequence reads CASSILGQPEAFF.

Note on this clone: The sequenced fragment ends 3 residues before the CDR3 boundary, so the rest is inferred from the germline J gene. V is TRBV6-2 or TRBV6-3 and J is TRBJ2-1; 9 bases map to TRBD2. Germline values: CDR1 MNHEY, CDR2 SVGEGT. The CDR3 is 15 amino acids. The V gene end was trimmed by 5 bases and the J gene end by 6 bases; junction bases not matched to a gene: 8. This CDR3 reads CASSRGLAFGNEQFF. The part of the CDR3 DNA that was read is TGTGCCAGCAGTCGGGGACTAGCATTTGGCAATGAG.